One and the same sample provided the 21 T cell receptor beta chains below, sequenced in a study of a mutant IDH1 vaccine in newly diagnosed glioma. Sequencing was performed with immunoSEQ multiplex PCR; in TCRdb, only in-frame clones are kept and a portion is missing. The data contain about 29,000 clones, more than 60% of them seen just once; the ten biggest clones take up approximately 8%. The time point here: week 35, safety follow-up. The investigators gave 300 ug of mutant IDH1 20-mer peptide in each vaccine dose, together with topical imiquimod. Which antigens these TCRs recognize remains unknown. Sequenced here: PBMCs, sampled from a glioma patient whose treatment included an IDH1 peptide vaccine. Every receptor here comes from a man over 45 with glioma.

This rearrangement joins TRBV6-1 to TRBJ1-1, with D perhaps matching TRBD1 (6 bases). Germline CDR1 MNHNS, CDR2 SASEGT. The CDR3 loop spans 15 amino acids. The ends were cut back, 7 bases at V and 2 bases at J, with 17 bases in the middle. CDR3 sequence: CASNRQENLNTEAFF. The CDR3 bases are TGTGCCAGCAACCGACAGGAAAACCTTAACACTGAAGCTTTCTTT.

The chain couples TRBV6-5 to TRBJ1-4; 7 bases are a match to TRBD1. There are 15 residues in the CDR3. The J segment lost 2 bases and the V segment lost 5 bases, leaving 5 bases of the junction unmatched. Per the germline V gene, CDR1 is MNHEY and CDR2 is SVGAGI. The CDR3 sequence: CASSPQGQTNEKLFF. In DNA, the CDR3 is TGTGCCAGCAGTCCGCAGGGACAGACTAATGAAAAACTGTTTTTT.

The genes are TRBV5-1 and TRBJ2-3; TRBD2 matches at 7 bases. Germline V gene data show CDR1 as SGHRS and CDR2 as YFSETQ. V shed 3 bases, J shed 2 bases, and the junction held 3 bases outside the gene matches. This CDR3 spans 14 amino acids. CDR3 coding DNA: TGCGCCAGCAGCTCTAGCGGATACACAGATACGCAGTATTTT. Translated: CASSSSGYTDTQYF. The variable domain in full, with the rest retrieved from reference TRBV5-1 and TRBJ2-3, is KAGVTQTPRYLIKTRGQQVTLSCSPISGHRSVSWYQQTPGQGLQFLFEYFSETQRNKGNFPGRFSGRQFSNSRSEMNVSTLELGDSALYLCASSSSGYTDTQYFGPGTRLTVL.

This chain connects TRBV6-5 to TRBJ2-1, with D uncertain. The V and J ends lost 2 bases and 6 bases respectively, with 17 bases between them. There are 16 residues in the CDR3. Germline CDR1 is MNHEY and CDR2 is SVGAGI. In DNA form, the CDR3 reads TGTGCCAGCAGTTACGGATTACGGGCCCTAAGCAATGAGCAGTTCTTC. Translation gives CASSYGLRALSNEQFF.

The CDR3 DNA is TGTGCCAGCAGCTACCCGGGGACGAAAGGCTACACCTTC. Amino acid sequence: CASSYPGTKGYTF. The chain couples TRBV7-9 to TRBJ1-2; D possibly corresponds to TRBD1 (5 bases). This CDR3 has 13 amino acids. Looked up from germline, CDR1 is SEHNR and CDR2 is FQNEAQ (reference sequence). Trimming removed 4 bases at V and 8 bases at J, with 14 bases between.

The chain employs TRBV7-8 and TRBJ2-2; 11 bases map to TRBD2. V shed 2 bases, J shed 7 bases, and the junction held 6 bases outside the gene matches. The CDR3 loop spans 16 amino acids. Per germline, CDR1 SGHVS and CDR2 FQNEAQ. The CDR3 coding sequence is TGTGCCAGCAGCTTATCGACTAGCGGGGCAGACGGGGAGCTGTTTTTT. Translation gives CASSLSTSGADGELFF. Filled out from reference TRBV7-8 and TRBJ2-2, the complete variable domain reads GAGVSQSPRYKVAKRGQDVALRCDPISGHVSLFWYQQALGQGPEFLTYFQNEAQLDKSGLPSDRFFAERPEGSVSTLKIQRTQQEDSAVYLCASSLSTSGADGELFFGEGSRLTVL.

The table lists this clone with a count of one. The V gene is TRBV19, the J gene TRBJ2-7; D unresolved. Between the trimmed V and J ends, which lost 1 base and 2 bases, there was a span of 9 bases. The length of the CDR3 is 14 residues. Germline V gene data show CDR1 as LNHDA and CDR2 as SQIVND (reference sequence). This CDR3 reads CASSIAGRAYEQYF. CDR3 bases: TGTGCCAGTAGTATAGCGGGTCGAGCCTACGAGCAGTACTTC.

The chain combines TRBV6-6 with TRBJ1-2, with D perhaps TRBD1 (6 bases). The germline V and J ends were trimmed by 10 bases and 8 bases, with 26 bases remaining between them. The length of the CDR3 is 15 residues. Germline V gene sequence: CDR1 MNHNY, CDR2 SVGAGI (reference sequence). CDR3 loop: CATIPRQDSFGGYTF. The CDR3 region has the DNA TGTGCCACCATCCCTCGACAGGACTCATTCGGAGGCTACACCTTC.

This CDR3 is CASPGGDEKLFF. CDR3 coding DNA: TGTGCCAGCCCCGGTGGAGACGAAAAACTGTTTTTT. The chain employs TRBV18 and TRBJ1-4; D ambiguous. CDR1 and CDR2 from the germline V gene are KGHSH and LQKENI. CDR3 length equals 12 residues. The ends were cut back, 8 bases at V and 8 bases at J, with 12 bases in the middle.

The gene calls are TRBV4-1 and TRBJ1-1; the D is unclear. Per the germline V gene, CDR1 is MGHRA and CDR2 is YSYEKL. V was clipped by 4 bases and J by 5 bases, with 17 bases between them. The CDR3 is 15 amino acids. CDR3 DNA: TGCGCCAGCAGCCTGCGAGGTCAGGTCTTGACTGAAGCTTTCTTT. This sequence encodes CASSLRGQVLTEAFF.

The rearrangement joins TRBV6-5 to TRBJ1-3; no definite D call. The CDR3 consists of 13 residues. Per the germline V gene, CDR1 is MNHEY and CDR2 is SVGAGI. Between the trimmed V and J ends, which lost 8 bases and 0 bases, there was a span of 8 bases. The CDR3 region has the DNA TGTGCCAGCTGCCCCCGCTCTGGAAACACCATATATTTT. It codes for CASCPRSGNTIYF.

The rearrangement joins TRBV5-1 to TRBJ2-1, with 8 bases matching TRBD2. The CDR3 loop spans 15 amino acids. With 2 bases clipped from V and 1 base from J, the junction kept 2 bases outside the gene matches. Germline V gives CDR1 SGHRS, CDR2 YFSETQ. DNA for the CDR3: TGCGCCAGCAGCTTAGTAGCGGGGTCCTACAATGAGCAGTTCTTC. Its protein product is CASSLVAGSYNEQFF.

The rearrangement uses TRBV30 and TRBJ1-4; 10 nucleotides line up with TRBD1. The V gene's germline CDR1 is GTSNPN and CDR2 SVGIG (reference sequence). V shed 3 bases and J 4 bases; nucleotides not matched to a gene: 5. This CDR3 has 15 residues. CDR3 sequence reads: CAWRPGTGVNEKLFF. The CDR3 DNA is TGTGCCTGGAGGCCGGGGACAGGGGTTAATGAAAAACTGTTTTTT.

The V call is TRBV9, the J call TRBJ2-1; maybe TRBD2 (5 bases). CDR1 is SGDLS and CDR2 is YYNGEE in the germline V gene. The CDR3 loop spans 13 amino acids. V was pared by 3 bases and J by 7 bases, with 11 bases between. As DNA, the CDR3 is TGTGCCAGCAGCGGTACTAGTGGGAATGAGCAGTTCTTC. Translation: CASSGTSGNEQFF.

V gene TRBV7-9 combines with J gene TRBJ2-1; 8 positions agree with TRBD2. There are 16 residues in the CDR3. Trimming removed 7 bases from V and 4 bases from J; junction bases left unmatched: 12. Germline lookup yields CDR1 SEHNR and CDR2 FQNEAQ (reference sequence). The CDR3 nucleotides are TGTGCCAGCACCCCCCGGGCGGGAGGACAATACAATGAGCAGTTCTTC. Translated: CASTPRAGGQYNEQFF.

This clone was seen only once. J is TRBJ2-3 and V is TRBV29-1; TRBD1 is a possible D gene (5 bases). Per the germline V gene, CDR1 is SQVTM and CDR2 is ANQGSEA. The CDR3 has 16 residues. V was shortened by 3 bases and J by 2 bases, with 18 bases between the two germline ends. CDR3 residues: CSVDLGAEKYTDTQYF. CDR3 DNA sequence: TGCAGCGTTGATTTAGGGGCGGAGAAATACACAGATACGCAGTATTTT.

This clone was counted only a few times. The CDR3 spells CASSSDRGQTEAFF. The CDR3, as DNA: TGCGCCAGCAGCTCAGACAGGGGGCAAACTGAAGCTTTCTTT. The chain uses TRBV5-1 and TRBJ1-1; 10 nucleotides align to TRBD1. The trim removed 3 bases at V and 5 bases at J, leaving 4 bases unmatched. The CDR3 length is 14 residues. Germline-derived CDR1 and CDR2 are SGHRS and YFSETQ.

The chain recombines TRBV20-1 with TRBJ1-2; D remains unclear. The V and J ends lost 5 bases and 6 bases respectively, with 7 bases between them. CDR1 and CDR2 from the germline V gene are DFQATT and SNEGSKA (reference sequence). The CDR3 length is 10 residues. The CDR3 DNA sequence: TGCAGTGCTTCCCACGATGGCTACACCTTC. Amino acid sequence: CSASHDGYTF.

For the CDR3, the DNA is TGTGCCAGCAGCGCCGGAAGGGGCGTCGAGCAGTACTTC. It codes for CASSAGRGVEQYF. The genes are TRBV7-9 and TRBJ2-7, with TRBD1 as a possible D gene (5 bases). The V end lost 5 bases, the J end lost 6 bases, and 14 bases lay between the germline ends. Germline V gene lookup returns CDR1 SEHNR and CDR2 FQNEAQ (reference sequence). The CDR3 extends over 13 amino acids.

The CDR3 spells CSANDRVTDEQYF. In DNA form, the CDR3 reads TGCAGCGCGAATGACAGGGTGACGGACGAGCAGTACTTC. The chain joins TRBV29-1 to TRBJ2-7, with TRBD1 matching over 7 bases. The trim removed 7 bases at V and 5 bases at J, leaving 11 bases unmatched. CDR1 SQVTM and CDR2 ANQGSEA come from the germline V gene. CDR3 length: 13 amino acids.

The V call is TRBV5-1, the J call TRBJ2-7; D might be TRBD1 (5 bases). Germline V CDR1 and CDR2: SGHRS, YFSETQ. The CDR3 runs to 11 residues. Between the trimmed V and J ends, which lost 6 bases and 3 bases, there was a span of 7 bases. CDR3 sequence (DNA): TGCGCCAGCAATACAGGCTACGAGCAGTACTTC. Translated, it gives CASNTGYEQYF.